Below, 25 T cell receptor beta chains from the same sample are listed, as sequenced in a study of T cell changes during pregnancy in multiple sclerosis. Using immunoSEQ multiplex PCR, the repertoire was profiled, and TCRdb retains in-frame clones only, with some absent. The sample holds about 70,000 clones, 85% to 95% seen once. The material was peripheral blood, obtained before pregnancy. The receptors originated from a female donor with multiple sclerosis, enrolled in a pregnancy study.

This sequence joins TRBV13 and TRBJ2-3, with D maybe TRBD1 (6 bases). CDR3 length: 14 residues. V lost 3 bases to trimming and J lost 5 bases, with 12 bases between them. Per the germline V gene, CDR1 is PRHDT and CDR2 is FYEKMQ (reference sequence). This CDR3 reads CASSFRGPGDTQYF. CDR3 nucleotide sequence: TGTGCCAGCAGCTTCAGGGGCCCCGGAGATACGCAGTATTTT.

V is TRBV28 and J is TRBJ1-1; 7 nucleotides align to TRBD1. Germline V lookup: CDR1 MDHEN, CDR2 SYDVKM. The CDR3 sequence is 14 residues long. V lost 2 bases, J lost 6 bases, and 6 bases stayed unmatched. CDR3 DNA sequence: TGTGCCAGCAGTTTACCCAGGGGGTTAGCTGAAGCTTTCTTT. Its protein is CASSLPRGLAEAFF.

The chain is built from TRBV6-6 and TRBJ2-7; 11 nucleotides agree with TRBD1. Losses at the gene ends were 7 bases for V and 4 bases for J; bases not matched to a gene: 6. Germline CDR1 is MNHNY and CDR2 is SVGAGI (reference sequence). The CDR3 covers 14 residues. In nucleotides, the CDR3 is TGTGCCAGCAAACCGGGACAGGGGGTATACGAGCAGTACTTC. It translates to CASKPGQGVYEQYF.

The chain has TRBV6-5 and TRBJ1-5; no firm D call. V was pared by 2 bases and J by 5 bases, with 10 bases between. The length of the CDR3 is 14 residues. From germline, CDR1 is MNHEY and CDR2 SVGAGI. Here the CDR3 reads CASSYSELDQPQHF. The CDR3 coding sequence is TGTGCCAGCAGTTACAGTGAGTTGGATCAGCCCCAGCATTTT.

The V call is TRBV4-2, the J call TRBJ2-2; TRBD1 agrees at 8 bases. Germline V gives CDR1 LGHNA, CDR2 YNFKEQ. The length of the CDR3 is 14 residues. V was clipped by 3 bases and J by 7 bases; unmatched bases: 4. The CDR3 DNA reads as TGTGCCAGCAGCCACAGGGGGCGCCGCGGGGAGCTGTTTTTT. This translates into CASSHRGRRGELFF.

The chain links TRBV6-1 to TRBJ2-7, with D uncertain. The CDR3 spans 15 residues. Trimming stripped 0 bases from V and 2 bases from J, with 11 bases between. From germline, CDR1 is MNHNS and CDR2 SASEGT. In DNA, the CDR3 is TGTGCCAGCAGTGAAGCGCGTCTGAGTACCTACGAGCAGTACTTC. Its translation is CASSEARLSTYEQYF.

The CDR3 DNA reads TGTGCCAGCAGCTTATGGACAGGGGTCAACACAGATACGCAGTATTTT. Its protein product is CASSLWTGVNTDTQYF. This chain joins TRBV7-9 and TRBJ2-3, with 9 bases lining up with TRBD1. With V trimmed by 2 bases and J by 2 bases, 5 bases remained unmatched. Germline V gene data show CDR1 as SEHNR and CDR2 as FQNEAQ (reference sequence). The CDR3 length is 16 residues.

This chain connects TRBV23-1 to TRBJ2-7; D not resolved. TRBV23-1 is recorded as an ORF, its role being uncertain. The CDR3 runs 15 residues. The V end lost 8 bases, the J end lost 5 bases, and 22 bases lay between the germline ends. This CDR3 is CASQPRVHCMDEQYF. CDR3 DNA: TGCGCCAGCCAGCCCCGGGTCCACTGTATGGACGAGCAGTACTTC.

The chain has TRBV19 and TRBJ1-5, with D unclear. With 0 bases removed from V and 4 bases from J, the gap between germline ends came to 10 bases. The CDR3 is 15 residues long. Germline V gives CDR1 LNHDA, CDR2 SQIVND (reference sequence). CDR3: CASSIDRGPNQPQHF. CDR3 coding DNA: TGTGCCAGTAGTATAGATCGAGGCCCAAATCAGCCCCAGCATTTT.

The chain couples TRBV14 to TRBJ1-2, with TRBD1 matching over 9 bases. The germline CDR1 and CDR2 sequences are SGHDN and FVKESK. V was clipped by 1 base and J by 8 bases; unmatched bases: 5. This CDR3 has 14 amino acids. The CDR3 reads CASSQVTGGKGYTF. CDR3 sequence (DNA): TGTGCCAGCAGCCAAGTAACAGGGGGCAAAGGCTACACCTTC.

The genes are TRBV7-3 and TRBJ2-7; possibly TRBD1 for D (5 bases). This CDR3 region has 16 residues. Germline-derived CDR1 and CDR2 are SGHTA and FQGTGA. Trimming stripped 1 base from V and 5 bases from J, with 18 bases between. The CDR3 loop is CASSLMSGQGIHEQYF. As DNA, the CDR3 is TGTGCCAGCAGCTTAATGTCGGGCCAGGGTATCCACGAGCAGTACTTC.

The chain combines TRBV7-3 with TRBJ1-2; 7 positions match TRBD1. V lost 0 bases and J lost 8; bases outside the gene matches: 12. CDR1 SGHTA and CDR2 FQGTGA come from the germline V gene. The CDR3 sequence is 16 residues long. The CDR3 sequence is CASSLTRDSHKRGYTF. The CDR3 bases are TGTGCCAGCAGCTTAACTAGGGACAGCCATAAGCGGGGCTACACCTTC.

Here the CDR3 DNA reads TGTGCCAGCAGCCAAGAACCGGGACTTAGCACAGATACGCAGTATTTT. It yields the protein CASSQEPGLSTDTQYF. This chain connects TRBV4-2 to TRBJ2-3; D possibly corresponds to TRBD2 (6 bases). Germline V CDR1 and CDR2: LGHNA, YNFKEQ. Deletions cut 0 bases from V and 0 bases from J, with 10 bases between. This CDR3 is built from 16 residues.

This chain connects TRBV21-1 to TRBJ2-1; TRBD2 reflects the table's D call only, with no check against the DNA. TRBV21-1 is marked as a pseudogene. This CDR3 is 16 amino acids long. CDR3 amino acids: CARKTVKSGSYNEQFF. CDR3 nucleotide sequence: TGTGCCAGAAAGACTGTAAAAAGCGGGTCCTACAATGAGCAGTTCTTC.

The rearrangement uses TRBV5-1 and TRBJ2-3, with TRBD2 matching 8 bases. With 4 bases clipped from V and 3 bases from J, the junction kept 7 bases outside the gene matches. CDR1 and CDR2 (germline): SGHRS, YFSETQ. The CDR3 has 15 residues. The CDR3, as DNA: TGCGCCAGCAGCAATACTAGCGGAGCAACAGATACGCAGTATTTT. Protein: CASSNTSGATDTQYF.

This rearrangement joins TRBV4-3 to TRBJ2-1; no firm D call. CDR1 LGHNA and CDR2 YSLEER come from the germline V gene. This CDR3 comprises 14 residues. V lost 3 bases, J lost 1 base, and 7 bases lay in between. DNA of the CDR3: TGCGCCAGCAGCCACCAGTCTTCCTACAATGAGCAGTTCTTC. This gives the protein CASSHQSSYNEQFF.

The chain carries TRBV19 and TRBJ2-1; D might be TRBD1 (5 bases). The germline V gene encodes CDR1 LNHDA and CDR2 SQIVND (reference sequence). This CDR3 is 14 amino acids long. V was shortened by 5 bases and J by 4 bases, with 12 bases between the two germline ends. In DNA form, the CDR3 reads TGTGCCAGTAGTTTCCAGGGTCCTTACAATGAGCAGTTCTTC. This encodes CASSFQGPYNEQFF.

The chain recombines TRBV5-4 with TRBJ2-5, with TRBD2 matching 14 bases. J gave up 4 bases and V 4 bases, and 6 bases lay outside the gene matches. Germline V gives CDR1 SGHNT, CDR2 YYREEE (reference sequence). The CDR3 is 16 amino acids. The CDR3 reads CASSVGTSGSLETQYF. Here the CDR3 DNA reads TGTGCCAGCAGCGTCGGGACTAGCGGGAGTTTAGAGACCCAGTACTTC.

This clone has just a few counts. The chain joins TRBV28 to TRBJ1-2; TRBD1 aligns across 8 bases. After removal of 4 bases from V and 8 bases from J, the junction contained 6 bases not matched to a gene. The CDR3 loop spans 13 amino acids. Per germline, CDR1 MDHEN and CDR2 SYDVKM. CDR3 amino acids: CASSSGGSGGYTF. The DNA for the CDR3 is TGTGCCAGCAGTTCAGGGGGCTCCGGGGGCTACACCTTC.

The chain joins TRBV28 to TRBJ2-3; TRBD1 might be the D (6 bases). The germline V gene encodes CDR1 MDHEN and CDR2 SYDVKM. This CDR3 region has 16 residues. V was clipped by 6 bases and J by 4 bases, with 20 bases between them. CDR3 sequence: CASSRGQFTIPDTQYF. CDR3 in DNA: TGTGCCAGCAGCCGCGGACAGTTTACTATCCCAGATACGCAGTATTTT.

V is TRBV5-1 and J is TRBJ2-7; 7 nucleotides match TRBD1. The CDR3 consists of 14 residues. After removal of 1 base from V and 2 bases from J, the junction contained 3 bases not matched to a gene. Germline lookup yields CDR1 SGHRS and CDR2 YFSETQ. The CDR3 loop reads CASSLWTGTYEQYF. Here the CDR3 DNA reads TGCGCCAGCAGCTTGTGGACAGGTACCTACGAGCAGTACTTC.

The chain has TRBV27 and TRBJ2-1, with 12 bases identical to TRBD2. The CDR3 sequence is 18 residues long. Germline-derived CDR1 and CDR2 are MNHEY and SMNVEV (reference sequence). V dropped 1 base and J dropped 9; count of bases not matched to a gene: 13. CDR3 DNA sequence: TGTGCCAGCAGTTTATTCAAGTGGTCTAGCGGGAGGGCCCGTGAGCAGTTCTTC. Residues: CASSLFKWSSGRAREQFF.

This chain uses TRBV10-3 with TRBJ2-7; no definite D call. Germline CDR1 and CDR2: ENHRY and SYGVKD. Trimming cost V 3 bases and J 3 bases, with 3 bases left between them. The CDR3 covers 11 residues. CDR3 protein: CAISDNYEQYF. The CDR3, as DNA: TGTGCCATCAGTGACAACTACGAGCAGTACTTC.

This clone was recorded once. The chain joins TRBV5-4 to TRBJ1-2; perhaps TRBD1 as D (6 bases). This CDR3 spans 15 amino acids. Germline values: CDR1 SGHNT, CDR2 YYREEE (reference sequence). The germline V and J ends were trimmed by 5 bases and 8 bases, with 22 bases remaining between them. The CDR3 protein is CASRDSLLRGWGYTF. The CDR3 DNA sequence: TGTGCCAGCAGGGACAGCCTCCTCCGGGGTTGGGGCTACACCTTC.

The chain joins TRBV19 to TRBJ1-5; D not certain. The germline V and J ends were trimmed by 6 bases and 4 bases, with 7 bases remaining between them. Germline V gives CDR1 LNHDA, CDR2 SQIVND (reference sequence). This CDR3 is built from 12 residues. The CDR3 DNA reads TGTGCCAGTAGGGCAAGTAATCAGCCCCAGCATTTT. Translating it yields CASRASNQPQHF.